These 18 T cell receptor beta chains were sequenced from one sample in a study of untreated major depressive disorder. The table came from immunoSEQ multiplex PCR; TCRdb's copy has only in-frame clones and leaves some out. The profile covers just over 20,000 clones, with 70% to 90% appearing a single time and just over 5% taken by the ten largest. Sequences were obtained from CD4+ T cells from PBMCs. The receptors stem from a woman aged 25 to 39 in good health.

The V gene is TRBV27, the J gene TRBJ2-2; D not resolved. Trimming stripped 7 bases from V and 0 bases from J, with 9 bases between. CDR1 MNHEY and CDR2 SMNVEV come from the germline V gene (reference sequence). This CDR3 has 14 amino acids. The CDR3 here is CASTYDTNTGELFF. CDR3 coding DNA: TGTGCCAGCACTTACGATACGAACACCGGGGAGCTGTTTTTT.

This clone appeared a single time. The V call is TRBV7-3, the J call TRBJ2-7, with 12 bases aligning to TRBD1. Germline values: CDR1 SGHTA, CDR2 FQGTGA. Trimming took 1 base from V and 5 from J; bases not matched to a gene: 3. The length of the CDR3 is 15 residues. CDR3 sequence reads: CASSLMGQGAHEQYF. The CDR3 DNA reads TGTGCCAGCAGCTTAATGGGACAGGGGGCTCACGAGCAGTACTTC.

J is TRBJ1-5 and V is TRBV18; 7 positions match TRBD1. J was trimmed by 3 bases and V by 5 bases; bases with no gene match: 7. This CDR3 spans 15 amino acids. CDR1 is KGHSH and CDR2 is LQKENI in the germline V gene. This chain's CDR3 is CASSTETGYNQPQHF. For the CDR3, the DNA is TGTGCCAGCTCAACGGAGACAGGGTACAATCAGCCCCAGCATTTT.

This chain uses TRBV30 with TRBJ1-6, with a weak D call TRBD1 (5 bases). CDR3 length: 17 residues. Germline assignment: CDR1 GTSNPN and CDR2 SVGIG (reference sequence). V lost 0 bases to trimming and J lost 8 bases, with 20 bases between them. The chain's CDR3 is CAWSVRGASLGYSPLHF. CDR3 nucleotide sequence: TGTGCCTGGAGTGTAAGAGGGGCCTCCTTGGGATATTCACCCCTCCACTTT.

This clone has more than one count but fewer than ten. The rearrangement joins TRBV2 to TRBJ2-1, with 11 bases aligning to TRBD1. V trimming: 6 bases; J trimming: 4 bases; junction bases outside the gene matches: 5. The CDR3 runs to 15 residues. Germline CDR1 SNHLY, CDR2 FYNNEI. CDR3 sequence reads: CASRVGTGGYNEQFF. The CDR3 coding sequence is TGTGCCAGCAGGGTCGGGACAGGGGGTTACAATGAGCAGTTCTTC.

This chain links TRBV28 with TRBJ1-4; 8 bases fit TRBD1. This CDR3 contains 15 residues. Germline values: CDR1 MDHEN, CDR2 SYDVKM. V dropped 5 bases and J dropped 5; count of bases not matched to a gene: 7. Written as DNA, the CDR3 is TGTGCCAGCAGTCCTGGACAGGGTCTGAATGAAAAACTGTTTTTT. Translating gives CASSPGQGLNEKLFF.

The chain is built from TRBV5-1 and TRBJ2-1, with TRBD2 identical over 12 bases. Trimming at V came to 0 bases and at J to 9 bases, leaving 7 bases not matched to a gene. The CDR3 has 16 residues. The germline V gene has CDR1 SGHRS and CDR2 YFSETQ. In DNA, the CDR3 is TGCGCCAGCAGCTTGGAACCTAGCGGGGGGGCACTTGAGCAGTTCTTC. Residues: CASSLEPSGGALEQFF.

The chain has TRBV2 and TRBJ1-1; 7 bases map to TRBD1. This CDR3 is built from 12 residues. CDR1 SNHLY and CDR2 FYNNEI come from the germline V gene. With 10 bases clipped from V and 5 bases from J, the junction kept 7 bases outside the gene matches. The CDR3 spells CANPRGRTEAFF. The CDR3 nucleotides are TGTGCCAACCCCAGGGGGAGGACTGAAGCTTTCTTT.

This chain uses TRBV7-7 with TRBJ2-1, with no clear D. Per the germline V gene, CDR1 is SSHAT and CDR2 is FNYEAQ (reference sequence). The length of the CDR3 is 13 residues. The V gene lost 5 bases and the J gene lost 4 bases, with 9 bases spanning the gap. The CDR3 DNA sequence: TGTGCCAGCAGCCCAGGCGTATACAATGAGCAGTTCTTC. Translating gives CASSPGVYNEQFF.

This chain joins TRBV5-6 and TRBJ2-1, with D hard to call. This CDR3 comprises 17 residues. Looked up from germline, CDR1 is SGHDT and CDR2 is YYEEEE. V lost 6 bases and J lost 0, with 19 bases in between. CDR3 DNA: TGTGCCAGCAACCCAGCCGGTCGAGCCCCCTCCTACAATGAGCAGTTCTTC. It encodes CASNPAGRAPSYNEQFF.

This clone was counted a single time. The chain employs TRBV5-5 and TRBJ2-5, with D perhaps assigned TRBD1 or TRBD2 (6 bases each). The CDR3 runs 15 residues. The germline V gene encodes CDR1 SGHKS and CDR2 YYEKEE (reference sequence). Trimming cost V 4 bases and J 1 base, with 14 bases left between them. The CDR3 region is CASSRPQGGQETQYF. The CDR3 nucleotides read TGTGCCAGCAGCAGACCACAGGGAGGCCAAGAGACCCAGTACTTC.

Concerning this clone itself: This likely stems from a read error, as it lies one base from a far larger clone. The V and J genes are TRBV2 and TRBJ2-5; a possible D gene is TRBD2 (5 bases). V lost 6 bases to trimming and J lost 5 bases, with 7 bases between them. The germline gives CDR1 SNHLY, CDR2 FYNNEI. This CDR3 contains 11 residues. CDR3 nucleotides: TGTGCCAGCAGCCCGGGGGAGACCCAGTACTTC. Translated: CASSPGETQYF.

This clone has just one count. V gene TRBV30 combines with J gene TRBJ1-1; weak D call: TRBD1 (6 bases). V dropped 4 bases and J dropped 5 bases, with 23 bases sitting between them. Germline assignment: CDR1 GTSNPN and CDR2 SVGIG (reference sequence). The CDR3 sequence is 16 residues long. CDR3 in DNA: TGTGCCTGGATTCGAAGGACCGGGGGGCAGGGGACTGAAGCTTTCTTT. This translates into CAWIRRTGGQGTEAFF.

Relative to its sample, this clone is medium-sized (0.01 to 0.1%). The V and J genes are TRBV21-1 and TRBJ2-7. TRBV21-1 is classified as a pseudogene. The CDR3 spans 13 residues. CDR3 amino acids: CASSKAGDDEQYF. In DNA, the CDR3 is TGTGCCAGCAGCAAAGCTGGGGACGACGAGCAGTACTTC.

The chain couples TRBV5-1 to TRBJ2-6; 9 bases are a match to TRBD1. The CDR3 totals 16 residues. Germline CDR1 reads SGHRS; CDR2 reads YFSETQ. The V and J ends lost 3 bases and 3 bases, in that order; junction bases with no gene match: 4. The CDR3 DNA follows: TGCGCCAGCAGCTCGGGACAGGGAAGTGGGGCCAACGTCCTGACTTTC. The encoded protein is CASSSGQGSGANVLTF.

CDR3 DNA sequence: TGTGCCTGGAGTGTACTGTTCGGAGAGCAGTACTTC. Translated, it gives CAWSVLFGEQYF. This rearrangement joins TRBV30 to TRBJ2-7; the D is unclear. Germline-derived CDR1 and CDR2 are GTSNPN and SVGIG (reference sequence). Trimming shortened V by 0 bases and J by 7 bases, and 10 bases separated the two germline ends. The CDR3 runs 12 residues.

The chain uses TRBV2 and TRBJ2-1; D ambiguous. The CDR3 has 18 amino acids. Trimming pared 8 bases from V and 0 bases from J, leaving 23 bases between. Per the germline V gene, CDR1 is SNHLY and CDR2 is FYNNEI. CDR3: CASCSLFEFSSSYNEQFF. DNA of the CDR3: TGTGCCAGCTGTTCCCTATTCGAGTTCTCGAGCTCCTACAATGAGCAGTTCTTC.

The rearrangement uses TRBV29-1 and TRBJ1-4, with D uncertain. CDR3 length: 13 residues. The germline CDR1 and CDR2 sequences are SQVTM and ANQGSEA. The V gene lost 6 bases and the J gene lost 8 bases, with 16 bases spanning the gap. CDR3 sequence: CSVRNTTFEKLFF. DNA for the CDR3: TGCAGCGTAAGGAATACCACTTTCGAAAAACTGTTTTTT.